This T cell receptor (beta chain) was sequenced during a study of cytomegalovirus exposure and HLA in healthy donors. The study's findings and limits: The authors later found most CMV-associated TCR beta chains appeared HLA-restricted. Analysis performed later found more than 15,000 TCR beta sequences associated with HLA alleles at 0.05 false discovery rate. Immune exposure data for these donors was limited to CMV serostatus. A previous analysis found most TCR beta V segments productive roughly 87% or roughly 30% of the time.

The CDR3 is made up of 12 amino acids. Germline V CDR1 and CDR2: MNHNY, SVGAGI (reference sequence). V was shortened by 8 bases and J by 3 bases, with 8 bases between the two germline ends. The PCR used 60 Vbeta and 13 Jbeta primers. Some clones are missing from TCRdb's copy, which holds only in-frame ones; the method was immunoSEQ multiplex PCR. The sample contains around 82,000 clones, about four fifths of which appear only once. Details on this clone: Its antigen is as yet unknown.

Input material: PBMCs. This clonotype originated in a male donor in good health and CMV-seropositive. The chain joins TRBV6-6 to TRBJ1-5; possible D gene TRBD1, 6 bases. The chain's CDR3 is CASQGSNQPQHF. CDR3 DNA sequence: TGTGCCAGCCAGGGGTCCAATCAGCCCCAGCATTTT.